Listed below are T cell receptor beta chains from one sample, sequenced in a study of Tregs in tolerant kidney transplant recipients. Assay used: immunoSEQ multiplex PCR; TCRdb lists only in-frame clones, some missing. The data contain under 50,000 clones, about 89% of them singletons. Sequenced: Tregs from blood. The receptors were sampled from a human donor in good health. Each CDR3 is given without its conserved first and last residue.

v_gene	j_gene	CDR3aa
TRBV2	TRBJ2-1	ASSVEDSSYNEQF
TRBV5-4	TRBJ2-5	ASSLERGETQY
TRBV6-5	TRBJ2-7	ASSQGGSSYEQY
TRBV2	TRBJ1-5	ASSRTGPQPQH
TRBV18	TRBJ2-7	ASSLDREGQY
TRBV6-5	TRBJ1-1	ASSYPPNTEAF
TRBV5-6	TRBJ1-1	ASSFGRQDTEAF
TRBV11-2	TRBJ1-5	ASSPGDPISNQPQH
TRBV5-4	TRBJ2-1	ASSPGTNARNEQF
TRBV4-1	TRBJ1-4	ASSQDRGLILF
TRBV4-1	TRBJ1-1	ASSLAAF
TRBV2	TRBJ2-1	ASSRLAGVNEQF
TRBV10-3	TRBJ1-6	AIRGQGSYNSPLH
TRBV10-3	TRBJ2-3	AISTAGGIVDTQY
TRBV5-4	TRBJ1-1	ASSSRDRMNTEAF
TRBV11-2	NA	ASSRDRGDEQY
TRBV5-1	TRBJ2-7	ASTNRDVAYEQY
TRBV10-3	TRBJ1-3	AISGLPGLSGNTIY
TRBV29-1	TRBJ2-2	SVGRRGAGELF
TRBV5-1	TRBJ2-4	ASRVALMDIQY
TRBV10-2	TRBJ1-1	ASRVQGGTEAF
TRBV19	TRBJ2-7	ASSSRGLSSYEQY
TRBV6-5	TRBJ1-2	ASSYVRRDSGYT
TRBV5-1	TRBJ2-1	ASSFLAGSLDEQF
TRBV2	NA	ASRPGTGSYNEQF
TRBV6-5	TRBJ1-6	ASSYSGDSYNSPLH
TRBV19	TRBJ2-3	ASSGGNIVDTQY
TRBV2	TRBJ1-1	ASRSHRGRNTEAF
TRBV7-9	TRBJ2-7	ASRRDRSAGYEQY
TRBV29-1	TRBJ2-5	SLTSGGAGTQY
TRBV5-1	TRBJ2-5	ASSLRDFGEQY
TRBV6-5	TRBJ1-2	ASSYARFGYGYT
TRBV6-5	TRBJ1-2	ASSYGVHYGYT
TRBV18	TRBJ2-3	ASSPVAHTDTQY
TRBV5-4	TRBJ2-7	ASSLWTGAGYEQY
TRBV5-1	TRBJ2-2	ASSLGRGSYGELF
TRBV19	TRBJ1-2	ASSIGGARTVYGYT
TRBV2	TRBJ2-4	ASSEGTVFLAKNIQY
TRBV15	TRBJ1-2	ATSRDRASGYT